This T cell receptor beta chain was recorded in a study of monozygotic twins with inflammatory bowel disease. Collection of a 2.5 ml blood sample took place per donor. As to this clonotype: The antigen remains undetermined.

The CDR3 has 17 residues. TCRdb reanalyzed the 5' RACE reads, giving one entry per CDR3 protein sequence and no DNA. The repertoire shows roughly 320,000 distinct CDR3 sequences; the top ten hold 5.6%. Study-level results: It was in IBD patients that TCRbeta diversity (inverse Simpson) was lower than in healthy co-twins.

This TCR was sampled from a human donor with ulcerative colitis or Crohn's disease, or a healthy co-twin of an affected twin (not recorded which). This rearrangement joins TRBV12-3 or TRBV12-4 to TRBJ2-3. Sequencing was performed on blood. This CDR3 reads CASSLRLIQDGTDTQYF.